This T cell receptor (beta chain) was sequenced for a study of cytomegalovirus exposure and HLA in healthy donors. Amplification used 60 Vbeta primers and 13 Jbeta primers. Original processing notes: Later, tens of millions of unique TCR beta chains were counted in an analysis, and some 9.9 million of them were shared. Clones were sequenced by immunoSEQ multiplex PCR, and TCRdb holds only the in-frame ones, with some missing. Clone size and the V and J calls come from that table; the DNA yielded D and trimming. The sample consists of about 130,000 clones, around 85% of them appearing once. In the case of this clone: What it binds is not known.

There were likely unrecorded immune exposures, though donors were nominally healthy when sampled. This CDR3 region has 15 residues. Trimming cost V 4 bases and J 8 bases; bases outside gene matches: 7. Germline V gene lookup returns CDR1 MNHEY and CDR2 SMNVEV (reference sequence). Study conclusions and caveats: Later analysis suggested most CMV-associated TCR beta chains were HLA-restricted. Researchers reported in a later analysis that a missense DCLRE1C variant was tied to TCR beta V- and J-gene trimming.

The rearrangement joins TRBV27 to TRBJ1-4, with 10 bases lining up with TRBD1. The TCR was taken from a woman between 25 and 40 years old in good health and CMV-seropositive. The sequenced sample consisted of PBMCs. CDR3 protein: CASSSSTGGFEKLFF. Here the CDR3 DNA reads TGTGCCAGCAGTTCGTCGACAGGGGGCTTCGAAAAACTGTTTTTT. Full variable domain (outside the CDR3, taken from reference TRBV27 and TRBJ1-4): EAQVTQNPRYLITVTGKKLTVTCSQNMNHEYMSWYRQDPGLGLRQIYYSMNVEVTDKGDVPEGYKVSRKEKRNFPLILESPSPNQTSLYFCASSSSTGGFEKLFFGSGTQLSVL.